A selection of T cell receptor beta chains follows, all from one sample in a study of T cells in Graves' hyperthyroidism and ophthalmopathy. TCRdb re-derived calls from the multiplex PCR reads in MiXCR, one entry per CDR3 protein. The sample holds around 600,000 distinct CDR3 sequences; about 45% are singletons and the top ten take 6.5% to 9%. Material: peripheral blood or thyroid tissue (not recorded which). The receptors here all came from an adult man with Graves' disease, either hyperthyroidism or ophthalmopathy (not recorded which). Each CDR3 is given with its conserved first and last residue. A D gene is named only where the DNA matches it firmly. Part of the rows lack a size; the others show once, few, many or a class for expanded clones.

j_call | clone_size | d_call | v_call | cdr3_nt | cdr3_aa
TRBJ1-2 | many | TRBD1 | TRBV14 | TGTGCCAGCAGCCTTGGACAGGGGCATGGCTACACCTTC | CASSLGQGHGYTF
TRBJ1-5 | many | - | TRBV7-9 | TGTGCCAGCAGCTTAGACCTGGGGCGGCTCAATCAGCCCCAGCATTTT | CASSLDLGRLNQPQHF
TRBJ2-5 | - | TRBD2 | TRBV7-9 | TGTGCCAGCAGAGTAGCGGGAGGGCGGGTCCAAGAGACCCAGTACTTC | CASRVAGGRVQETQYF
TRBJ2-2 | - | - | TRBV11-2 | TGTGCCAGCAGCTTAGTCCACGGGACAGGGGAGCTGTTTTTT | CASSLVHGTGELFF
TRBJ2-7 | - | - | TRBV5-1 | TGCGCCAGCAGCCTACCCATAGCCGGCGAGCAGTACTTC | CASSLPIAGEQYF
TRBJ1-2 | - | - | TRBV7-9 | TGTGCCAGCACGGACGGACTCACTAACTATGGCTACACCTTC | CASTDGLTNYGYTF
TRBJ1-2 | many | - | TRBV20-1 | TGCAGTGCTAGACCAGGGGATCATCTTGGCTACACCTTC | CSARPGDHLGYTF
TRBJ1-4 | many | - | TRBV7-9 | TGTGCCAGCAGGACAGCTAATGAAAAACTGTTTTTT | CASRTANEKLFF
TRBJ2-7 | - | TRBD2 | TRBV29-1 | TGCAGCGTAGAGGGGGCTAGCGGGAGTTCCTACGAGCAGTACTTC | CSVEGASGSSYEQYF
TRBJ1-2 | - | - | TRBV29-1 | TGCAGCGTAACCCCTCAGGGCTCCTATGGCTACACCTTC | CSVTPQGSYGYTF
TRBJ1-2 | few | TRBD1 | TRBV13 | TGTGCCAGCAGCTTAGGCAAGGACAGGGGGCTTGGCTACACCTTC | CASSLGKDRGLGYTF